Included here is one T cell receptor beta chain sequence, with context. This clonotype came up many times. This clone's antigen is unknown. Qualities for individual bases were not recorded, and no much larger clone is one base off. The germline V gene (reference sequence) sets CDR1 to SEHNR and CDR2 to FQNEAQ. Its CDR3 holds 14 amino acids, cysteine through phenylalanine. Only the CDR3 DNA is retained, 42 bases long and in frame from the first base. Trimming accounts for 5 bases at V and 2 bases at J, while the number of junction bases matched to no gene is 5. This sample is drawn from a study of CD8 T cells in ankylosing spondylitis (TCRdb year 2017). Study-level background: T cell receptor beta repertoires were profiled in healthy donors and ankylosing spondylitis patients so that disease-linked TCR variants could be found. The full study cohort was made up of under 30 ankylosing spondylitis patients and roughly 98 healthy donors. Peripheral blood samples were taken, and synovial fluid was additionally collected from ankylosing spondylitis patients.

General findings and caveats noted by the study authors: Some motif variants had previously been reported in the synovial fluid and blood of reactive arthritis patients, which suggests shared mechanisms of disease initiation. Significant enrichment of the disease-linked clones was reported in matched synovial fluid samples from ankylosing spondylitis patients. The disease-linked clones had a CD8+ phenotype and were found at relatively low frequencies in peripheral blood. Blood from ankylosing spondylitis patients appeared to be characterized by a TCR beta motif made up of about 8 highly homologous amino acid variants.

Sequencing was performed on an Illumina HiSeq 2500. Quantitative 5'-RACE with molecular barcodes was the method used to prepare the TCR beta libraries. In the source study's methods: To identify disease-linked TCR variants, a new computational method was used, one built on a probabilistic model of VDJ rearrangement. TCRdb reran the public reads through fastp at Q25 and MiXCR, keeping productive beta chains. Rows are combined by CDR3 protein, so each entry shows the most common genes and DNA. V and J calls and clone size were set by TCRdb, not the authors. This sample gives fewer than 200,000 distinct CDR3 sequences in total; 15% to 20% of them show up just once. The ten biggest clones cover 4.3% of the sample.

This receptor was obtained from a male donor under 35 with ankylosing spondylitis or in good health (not recorded which). Donor details come from another sample of the same person, matched by shared clones. The V and J genes are TRBV7-9 and TRBJ2-5, and 7 bases in between align with TRBD1. The sample comprised blood, either unsorted or a sorted T cell fraction (not recorded which). CDR3 protein: CASSAKGAQETQYF. The nucleotide sequence reads TGTGCCAGCAGCGCCAAGGGGGCACAAGAGACCCAGTACTTC.